One sample yielded the 32 T cell receptor beta chains listed below, sequenced in a study of shared clonotypes between healthy human individuals (dated by TCRdb to between 2020 and 2021). The library relied on the immunoSEQ multiplex PCR assay. The table was pulled from immuneACCESS by TCRdb, which kept in-frame rearrangements only. Such tables lose some clones; where checked, under half of the loss comes from unresolved V genes, and the rest has no known cause. Recorded for this sample are millions of clones; 93% of them occurred a single time. More than 1.5% of the sample is in the top ten clones. CD8 naive samples were obtained by positive selection for CCR7 among CD45RO-negative cells, yielding a CD45RA+CCR7+ population from which TemRA cells were excluded. The sample comprised naive CD8+ T cells from PBMCs. The sample's cell subset or site, from its label and the paper: CD45RA+CCR7+. These receptors all stem from a man aged 18 to 30 in good health. Some clones in this sample may be carry-over from other donors' samples.

The chain couples TRBV7-9 to TRBJ1-3; TRBD1 might be the D (6 bases). V was trimmed by 4 bases and J by 0 bases, leaving 10 bases between them. Per the germline V gene, CDR1 is SEHNR and CDR2 is FQNEAQ (reference sequence). The length of the CDR3 is 15 residues. The CDR3 reads CASSSRTDSGNTIYF. For the CDR3, the DNA is TGTGCCAGCAGCTCCCGGACAGACTCTGGAAACACCATATATTTT.

About this clone itself: Within the sample, other DNA sequences also encode this same CDR3. The CDR3 DNA is TGTGCCAGCAGTTTAGGGACTCCCTCCTACGAGCAGTACTTC. This sequence encodes CASSLGTPSYEQYF. The chain carries TRBV28 and TRBJ2-7; tentative D call: TRBD2 (6 bases). V dropped 2 bases and J dropped 0 bases, with 8 bases sitting between them. CDR1 is MDHEN and CDR2 is SYDVKM in the germline V gene. The CDR3 has 14 amino acids. Looking up the rest from reference TRBV28 and TRBJ2-7 gives the full variable domain: DVKVTQSSRYLVKRTGEKVFLECVQDMDHENMFWYRQDPGLGLRLIYFSYDVKMKEKGDIPEGYSVSREKKERFSLILESASTNQTSMYLCASSLGTPSYEQYFGPGTRLTVT.

The chain employs TRBV7-9 and TRBJ2-5; 14 positions match TRBD2. The length of the CDR3 is 16 residues. From germline, CDR1 is SEHNR and CDR2 FQNEAQ (reference sequence). After removal of 5 bases from V and 5 bases from J, the junction contained 7 bases not matched to a gene. The CDR3 spells CASSPGTSGRRETQYF. The CDR3 coding sequence is TGTGCCAGCAGCCCCGGGACTAGCGGGAGAAGGGAGACCCAGTACTTC.

About this clone itself: Distinct nucleotide sequences in the sample also encode this CDR3. The V and J genes are TRBV6-5 and TRBJ2-5; D is ambiguous. Germline CDR1 reads MNHEY; CDR2 reads SVGAGI. The CDR3 runs to 14 residues. Deletions cut 3 bases from V and 4 bases from J, with 12 bases between. Here the CDR3 DNA reads TGTGCCAGCAGTTATGTGGGTATCGGAGAGACCCAGTACTTC. As protein: CASSYVGIGETQYF.

The V gene is TRBV29-1, the J gene TRBJ2-7; D is uncertain. In germline, CDR1 is SQVTM, CDR2 ANQGSEA. The V and J ends lost 0 bases and 6 bases respectively, with 15 bases between them. The length of the CDR3 is 14 residues. Written as DNA, the CDR3 is TGCAGCGTTGAAGAAGCAGTCGCGAGCCGCGAGCAGTACTTC. Amino acids: CSVEEAVASREQYF.

This sequence joins TRBV15 and TRBJ2-3; 8 nucleotides line up with TRBD1. Germline V gives CDR1 LNHNV, CDR2 YYDKDF (reference sequence). The CDR3 has 14 amino acids. Trimming took 3 bases from V and 7 from J; bases not matched to a gene: 6. The CDR3 DNA reads as TGTGCCACCAGCAGTGGTCGACAGGGGAATACGCAGTATTTT. As protein: CATSSGRQGNTQYF. The whole variable domain, remainder taken from reference TRBV15 and TRBJ2-3, is DAMVIQNPRYQVTQFGKPVTLSCSQTLNHNVMYWYQQKSSQAPKLLFHYYDKDFNNEADTPDNFQSRRPNTSFCFLDIRSPGLGDTAMYLCATSSGRQGNTQYFGPGTRLTVL.

The chain carries TRBV27 and TRBJ1-1, with D hard to call. The germline gives CDR1 MNHEY, CDR2 SMNVEV (reference sequence). Trimming removed 3 bases from V and 2 bases from J, with 10 bases in between. There are 14 residues in the CDR3. Here the CDR3 reads CASSLAGINTEAFF. In nucleotides, the CDR3 is TGTGCCAGCAGTTTGGCCGGGATCAACACTGAAGCTTTCTTT.

The chain uses TRBV19 and TRBJ1-2, with a weak D call TRBD1 (5 bases). The germline V gene encodes CDR1 LNHDA and CDR2 SQIVND (reference sequence). The V and J ends lost 3 bases and 5 bases respectively, with 10 bases between them. The length of the CDR3 is 13 residues. CDR3 region: CASSMGTAYGYTF. Here the CDR3 DNA reads TGTGCCAGTAGTATGGGGACCGCTTATGGCTACACCTTC.

The chain recombines TRBV25-1 with TRBJ1-1; TRBD1 matches 10 bases. Germline CDR1 is MGHDK and CDR2 is SYGVNS. Unmatched junction bases numbered 8, after V lost 4 bases and J lost 6 bases. The CDR3 totals 15 residues. The CDR3 DNA follows: TGTGCCAGCAGTGGCCTCGGACAGGGGGGACCTGAAGCTTTCTTT. Protein: CASSGLGQGGPEAFF.

A note on this clone: Other DNA sequences in this specimen translate into the identical CDR3. V gene TRBV27 combines with J gene TRBJ1-1; maybe TRBD1 (5 bases). The CDR3 is 15 residues long. The germline V gene has CDR1 MNHEY and CDR2 SMNVEV (reference sequence). Trimming removed 0 bases from V and 1 base from J, with 9 bases in between. Written as DNA, the CDR3 is TGTGCCAGCAGTTTATCTTCTGGGGGGAACACTGAAGCTTTCTTT. As protein: CASSLSSGGNTEAFF.

V usage is TRBV19 and J usage is TRBJ2-7; no firm D call. The ends were cut back, 4 bases at V and 2 bases at J, with 9 bases in the middle. Germline V gives CDR1 LNHDA, CDR2 SQIVND (reference sequence). The CDR3 runs to 13 residues. CDR3 bases: TGTGCCAGTAGTACCCGATGGGCCTACGAGCAGTACTTC. It specifies CASSTRWAYEQYF.

J is TRBJ1-2 and V is TRBV4-1; 7 bases agree with TRBD1. The CDR3 has 18 amino acids. The germline gives CDR1 MGHRA, CDR2 YSYEKL. Trimming at V came to 4 bases and at J to 0 bases, leaving 14 bases not matched to a gene. The CDR3 reads CASSPRSGTVGANYGYTF. CDR3 bases: TGCGCCAGCAGCCCGCGATCAGGGACAGTGGGAGCTAACTATGGCTACACCTTC.

The chain uses TRBV11-2 and TRBJ2-3; 9 bases match TRBD2. Germline V gene lookup returns CDR1 SGHAT and CDR2 FQNNGV. J was trimmed by 2 bases and V by 7 bases; bases with no gene match: 10. The CDR3 is made up of 16 amino acids. CDR3 loop: CASNFQGTSYTDTQYF. CDR3 DNA sequence: TGTGCCAGCAACTTTCAAGGGACTAGCTACACAGATACGCAGTATTTT.

The CDR3 bases are TGTGCCAGCAGTCCCCTGGGGACACCTGTCACAGATACGCAGTATTTT. It encodes CASSPLGTPVTDTQYF. V is TRBV27 and J is TRBJ2-3, with D maybe TRBD1 (6 bases). Germline CDR1 MNHEY, CDR2 SMNVEV (reference sequence). The CDR3 covers 16 residues. V was pared by 5 bases and J by 2 bases, with 17 bases between.

This chain connects TRBV2 to TRBJ1-1; 8 nucleotides line up with TRBD1. CDR1 and CDR2 (germline): SNHLY, FYNNEI. CDR3 length equals 15 residues. V lost 8 bases, J lost 1 base, and 9 bases stayed unmatched. The DNA for the CDR3 is TGTGCCAGCTCGAGGTACAGGGGGGAGAACACTGAAGCTTTCTTT. This sequence encodes CASSRYRGENTEAFF.

Here the CDR3 reads CASSHWGGSGETQYF. CDR3 bases: TGTGCCAGCAGCCACTGGGGGGGTTCAGGGGAGACCCAGTACTTC. The genes are TRBV7-9 and TRBJ2-5; 7 nucleotides line up with TRBD2. Germline V gene lookup returns CDR1 SEHNR and CDR2 FQNEAQ (reference sequence). V lost 5 bases and J lost 5; bases outside the gene matches: 11. The CDR3 has 15 residues.

This rearrangement joins TRBV4-3 to TRBJ2-5; TRBD2 matches at 10 bases. The DNA end lines up better with TRBJ2-7; the J call may be wrong. Germline CDR1 reads LGHNA; CDR2 reads YSLEER. The CDR3 totals 17 residues. The CDR3: CASSQGAPSGRVYEQYF. CDR3 nucleotide sequence: TGCGCCAGCAGCCAAGGGGCCCCTAGCGGGAGAGTTTACGAGCAGTACTTC.

The chain couples TRBV7-2 to TRBJ1-1; 9 nucleotides align to TRBD1. The trim removed 3 bases at V and 3 bases at J, leaving 8 bases unmatched. The CDR3 has 16 amino acids. CDR1 is SGHTA and CDR2 is FQGNSA in the germline V gene. The CDR3 region has the DNA TGTGCCAGCAGCTTCCACAGGGGGCGGAGGGACACTGAAGCTTTCTTT. Its protein is CASSFHRGRRDTEAFF.

The rearrangement uses TRBV18 and TRBJ2-6; D not resolved. The CDR3 length is 15 residues. Per the germline V gene, CDR1 is KGHSH and CDR2 is LQKENI. The ends were cut back, 4 bases at V and 0 bases at J, with 7 bases in the middle. In DNA form, the CDR3 reads TGTGCCAGCTCACTTGGTCCCTCTGGGGCCAACGTCCTGACTTTC. It yields the protein CASSLGPSGANVLTF.

The chain uses TRBV11-3 and TRBJ2-2; D gene unclear. Germline values: CDR1 SGHNT, CDR2 YENEEA. CDR3 length: 18 amino acids. V lost 4 bases and J 0 bases, leaving 18 bases between the germline ends. The CDR3 protein is CASSSRPSGEPNTGELFF. The CDR3 DNA is TGTGCCAGCAGCTCAAGACCCTCGGGTGAGCCGAACACCGGGGAGCTGTTTTTT. The full variable domain, its missing parts supplied by reference TRBV11-3 and TRBJ2-2, is EAGVVQSPRYKIIEKKQPVAFWCNPISGHNTLYWYLQNLGQGPELLIRYENEEAVDDSQLPKDRFSAERLKGVDSTLKIQPAELGDSAVYLCASSSRPSGEPNTGELFFGEGSRLTVL.

This chain links TRBV6-1 with TRBJ2-1; possible D gene TRBD2, 6 bases. The germline V gene has CDR1 MNHNS and CDR2 SASEGT. The CDR3 length is 15 residues. Trimming pared 1 base from V and 8 bases from J, leaving 15 bases between. CDR3 region: CASSEGGRRFYEQFF. The CDR3 nucleotides read TGTGCCAGCAGTGAAGGGGGGAGGAGGTTTTATGAGCAGTTCTTC.

The chain uses TRBV4-1 and TRBJ2-1, with TRBD2 matching 11 bases. CDR1 is MGHRA, CDR2 YSYEKL, per germline. V dropped 4 bases and J dropped 6; count of bases not matched to a gene: 11. This CDR3 has 17 residues. The CDR3: CASSLYSGRALVNEQFF. CDR3 nucleotide sequence: TGCGCCAGCAGCCTCTATAGCGGGAGGGCCTTAGTCAATGAGCAGTTCTTC.

This sequence joins TRBV13 and TRBJ1-3; D is unclear. Germline CDR1 and CDR2: PRHDT and FYEKMQ (reference sequence). This CDR3 comprises 14 residues. V lost 5 bases to trimming and J lost 0 bases, with 8 bases between them. This chain's CDR3 is CASSNVRSGNTIYF. CDR3 DNA: TGTGCCAGCAGCAACGTTCGCTCTGGAAACACCATATATTTT.

The chain joins TRBV2 to TRBJ2-5; 7 positions match TRBD2. The germline CDR1 and CDR2 sequences are SNHLY and FYNNEI. After removal of 5 bases from V and 5 bases from J, the junction contained 8 bases not matched to a gene. There are 14 residues in the CDR3. CDR3 loop: CASSTGLVLETQYF. CDR3 coding DNA: TGTGCCAGCAGTACCGGACTAGTATTGGAGACCCAGTACTTC. Based on the CDR3 plus reference TRBV2 and TRBJ2-5, the full variable domain is EPEVTQTPSHQVTQMGQEVILRCVPISNHLYFYWYRQILGQKVEFLVSFYNNEISEKSEIFDDQFSVERPDGSNFTLKIRSTKLEDSAMYFCASSTGLVLETQYFGPGTRLLVL.

Notes on this clone: Other DNA sequences in the same sample also yield this CDR3. The genes are TRBV27 and TRBJ1-5; D is possibly TRBD1 (5 bases). Trimming removed 4 bases from V and 0 bases from J, with 13 bases in between. Germline V gene data show CDR1 as MNHEY and CDR2 as SMNVEV (reference sequence). This CDR3 comprises 16 residues. CDR3 bases: TGTGCCAGCAGTTCTTCCCAGGGCGATAGCAATCAGCCCCAGCATTTT. Translation: CASSSSQGDSNQPQHF.

The chain recombines TRBV5-4 with TRBJ2-7, with D possibly being TRBD2 (5 bases). The CDR3 contains 12 residues. CDR1 and CDR2 from the germline V gene are SGHNT and YYREEE (reference sequence). V lost 4 bases to trimming and J lost 12 bases, with 17 bases between them. This CDR3 is CASSTDRSAGYF. CDR3 bases: TGTGCCAGCAGCACAGACCGGTCTGCGGGGTACTTC.

The rearrangement joins TRBV2 to TRBJ1-1; D gene unclear. This CDR3 comprises 10 residues. In germline, CDR1 is SNHLY, CDR2 FYNNEI. The V end was cut by 6 bases, the J end by 7 bases, with 6 bases between. This CDR3 is CASSWLEAFF. CDR3 in DNA: TGTGCCAGCAGCTGGCTTGAAGCTTTCTTT. The full variable domain, in which reference TRBV2 and TRBJ1-1 provide the parts outside the CDR3, is EPEVTQTPSHQVTQMGQEVILRCVPISNHLYFYWYRQILGQKVEFLVSFYNNEISEKSEIFDDQFSVERPDGSNFTLKIRSTKLEDSAMYFCASSWLEAFFGQGTRLTVV.

The chain employs TRBV7-2 and TRBJ1-1, with D unclear. Germline values: CDR1 SGHTA, CDR2 FQGNSA. The ends were cut back, 5 bases at V and 4 bases at J, with 14 bases in the middle. This CDR3 is 14 amino acids long. The chain's CDR3 is CASSPAVSGTEAFF. For the CDR3, the DNA is TGTGCCAGCAGCCCCGCGGTATCTGGCACTGAAGCTTTCTTT. The whole variable domain, remainder taken from reference TRBV7-2 and TRBJ1-1, is GAGVSQSPSNKVTEKGKDVELRCDPISGHTALYWYRQSLGQGLEFLIYFQGNSAPDKSGLPSDRFSAERTGGSVSTLTIQRTQQEDSAVYLCASSPAVSGTEAFFGQGTRLTVV.

Turning to this clone: The sample carries other DNA sequences with the same CDR3. This rearrangement joins TRBV7-3 to TRBJ2-7; 10 positions agree with TRBD1. Losses at the gene ends were 2 bases for V and 5 bases for J; bases not matched to a gene: 3. CDR1 is SGHTA and CDR2 is FQGTGA in the germline V gene. CDR3 length equals 14 residues. As DNA, the CDR3 is TGTGCCAGCAGCTTATCGGGACAGGGGCACGAGCAGTACTTC. It specifies CASSLSGQGHEQYF.

This chain joins TRBV5-5 and TRBJ2-7, with D possibly matching TRBD1 (8 bases). V lost 4 bases, J lost 5 bases, and 16 bases lay in between. Germline V gives CDR1 SGHKS, CDR2 YYEKEE (reference sequence). This CDR3 comprises 14 residues. The CDR3 DNA is TGTGCCAGCAGCCAAGGACAGGGAGGGGACGAGCAGTACTTC. Translated, it gives CASSQGQGGDEQYF.

The sample holds one count of this clone. The genes are TRBV6-5 and TRBJ2-7; D may be TRBD1 or TRBD2 (5 bases each). V lost 6 bases and J lost 5, with 17 bases in between. CDR1 and CDR2 from the germline V gene are MNHEY and SVGAGI. This CDR3 is 14 amino acids long. The CDR3 reads CASSPPRRGDEQYF. The CDR3 DNA reads TGTGCCAGCAGCCCCCCTCGAAGGGGAGACGAGCAGTACTTC.

The chain employs TRBV27 and TRBJ2-7, with D perhaps matching TRBD1 (6 bases). Germline CDR1 and CDR2: MNHEY and SMNVEV (reference sequence). This CDR3 spans 12 amino acids. V dropped 7 bases and J dropped 3 bases, with 10 bases sitting between them. This CDR3 is CASISDSYEQYF. The CDR3 bases are TGTGCCAGCATCTCGGACAGCTACGAGCAGTACTTC.